This T cell receptor beta chain was identified in a study of blood T cells in healthy people across ages. Study-wide points: Versus aged donors, long-lived donors had higher diversity and more naive CD4+ cells. Percentage of naive T cells showed a strong correlation with TCR beta diversity.

V lost 0 bases, J lost 7 bases, and 0 bases stayed unmatched. The CDR3 totals 15 residues. The V gene's germline CDR1 is MRHNA and CDR2 SNTAGT. PBMCs, at least 6.5 million per sample, were isolated. Sample-barcoded 5' priming and a J-beta primer mix drove a second PCR of roughly 6 to 12 cycles. Tags on each cDNA molecule came from a template-switch adaptor with 12 random nucleotides. TCRdb itself ran the 5' RACE reads through MiXCR, one entry per CDR3 protein. The sample holds roughly 700,000 distinct CDR3 sequences, 32% seen once. With respect to this clonotype: No antigen is known for it.

The rearrangement uses TRBV6-4 and TRBJ2-1; TRBD2 aligns across 13 bases. This receptor was obtained from a woman at least 80 years old in good health. The sequencing input was blood. The CDR3 is CASSDSLAGGNEQFF. The CDR3 DNA sequence: TGTGCCAGCAGTGACTCACTAGCGGGGGGGAATGAGCAGTTCTTC.